These 23 T cell receptor beta chains came from one sample sequenced in a study of blood T cell repertoires in COVID-19. Profiled with immunoSEQ multiplex PCR; TCRdb holds only in-frame clones, not every one. The sample has about 150,000 clones, 65% to 90% seen once. The sample taken for sequencing was peripheral blood. These receptors originate from a woman aged 45-59 years with acute or convalescent COVID-19.

This rearrangement joins TRBV14 to TRBJ2-5; D not certain. Germline-derived CDR1 and CDR2 are SGHDN and FVKESK. Deletions cut 1 base from V and 7 bases from J, with 10 bases between. The CDR3 length is 13 residues. DNA of the CDR3: TGTGCCAGCAGCCAAGGCCCGGGTGGGACCCAGTACTTC. Residues: CASSQGPGGTQYF.

This sequence joins TRBV27 and TRBJ2-3; 11 positions agree with TRBD2. The CDR3 is 15 amino acids. After removal of 0 bases from V and 6 bases from J, the junction contained 2 bases not matched to a gene. The V gene's germline CDR1 is MNHEY and CDR2 SMNVEV (reference sequence). The CDR3 bases are TGTGCCAGCAGTTTATCGACTAGCGGGACGGATACGCAGTATTTT. This sequence encodes CASSLSTSGTDTQYF.

This chain uses TRBV23-1 with TRBJ1-5; TRBD1 matches at 8 bases. TRBV23-1 is labeled an ORF, and its function is uncertain. The V and J ends lost 4 bases and 2 bases, in that order; junction bases with no gene match: 7. This CDR3 is built from 16 residues. The CDR3 reads CASSLQQGVGNQPQHF. The CDR3 DNA reads TGCGCCAGCAGTCTCCAACAGGGGGTTGGCAATCAGCCCCAGCATTTT.

This clone was found a few times. The chain is built from TRBV7-2 and TRBJ2-2; D is undetermined. The germline V gene has CDR1 SGHTA and CDR2 FQGNSA. The length of the CDR3 is 14 residues. Trimming removed 3 bases at V and 7 bases at J, with 12 bases between. DNA for the CDR3: TGTGCCAGCAGCTTGCAGGCCGTCATCGGGGAGCTGTTTTTT. As protein: CASSLQAVIGELFF.

This chain connects TRBV6-1 to TRBJ1-6; TRBD1 is a possible D gene (6 bases). Germline V CDR1 and CDR2: MNHNS, SASEGT. This CDR3 region has 15 residues. Trimming removed 8 bases at V and 11 bases at J, with 22 bases between. The CDR3: CASLRGQGFGAPLHF. In DNA form, the CDR3 reads TGTGCCAGCCTCAGGGGTCAGGGTTTTGGTGCACCCCTCCACTTT.

The chain links TRBV27 to TRBJ2-7; TRBD1 agrees at 8 bases. V shed 7 bases, J shed 4 bases, and the junction held 9 bases outside the gene matches. CDR3 length: 14 amino acids. The germline V gene has CDR1 MNHEY and CDR2 SMNVEV (reference sequence). The CDR3 region is CASTLHRGNYEQYF. CDR3 sequence (DNA): TGTGCCAGCACTCTTCACAGGGGGAATTACGAGCAGTACTTC.

The chain has TRBV18 and TRBJ2-7; a weak D match, TRBD1 (6 bases). This CDR3 is 16 amino acids long. V shed 2 bases and J shed 0 bases, with 14 bases lying between them. Per the germline V gene, CDR1 is KGHSH and CDR2 is LQKENI. The CDR3 loop reads CASSPGQSLSSYEQYF. Written as DNA, the CDR3 is TGTGCCAGCTCACCAGGACAGTCCCTAAGCTCCTACGAGCAGTACTTC.

The J gene is TRBJ1-5, the V gene TRBV24-1; D is unresolved. The CDR3 sequence is 15 residues long. Germline CDR1 is KGHDR and CDR2 is SFDVKD. V was trimmed by 5 bases and J by 0 bases, leaving 10 bases between them. The CDR3 region is CATSGSRYSNQPQHF. Written as DNA, the CDR3 is TGTGCCACCAGTGGCTCGCGGTATAGCAATCAGCCCCAGCATTTT.

The chain uses TRBV6-2 or TRBV6-3 and TRBJ2-1, with 8 nucleotides matching TRBD1. This CDR3 has 15 residues. In germline, CDR1 is MNHEY, CDR2 SVGEGT. After removal of 2 bases from V and 6 bases from J, the junction contained 6 bases not matched to a gene. CDR3 amino acids: CASSYRRTGSNEQFF. DNA for the CDR3: TGTGCCAGCAGTTACCGGCGGACAGGGAGCAATGAGCAGTTCTTC.

The rearrangement joins TRBV11-1 to TRBJ2-5, with D maybe TRBD2 (5 bases). V was cut by 8 bases and J by 7 bases, with 17 bases left in between. This CDR3 comprises 13 residues. Looked up from germline, CDR1 is SGHAT and CDR2 is FQDESV (reference sequence). The CDR3 DNA sequence: TGTGCCAGCGCAGACGACTACCCAGGGACCCAGTACTTC. Protein: CASADDYPGTQYF. Full variable domain (rest looked up from reference TRBV11-1 and TRBJ2-5): EAEVAQSPRYKITEKSQAVAFWCDPISGHATLYWYRQILGQGPELLVQFQDESVVDDSQLPKDRFSAERLKGVDSTLKIQPAELGDSAMYLCASADDYPGTQYFGPGTRLLVL.

Written as DNA, the CDR3 is TGTGCCAGCAGCGTCGGGTACGAGCAGTACTTC. It translates to CASSVGYEQYF. The chain couples TRBV7-2 to TRBJ2-7; no firm D call. The CDR3 is 11 amino acids. The ends were cut back, 5 bases at V and 4 bases at J, with 6 bases in the middle. The germline gives CDR1 SGHTA, CDR2 FQGNSA.

This clone was counted a few times. This rearrangement joins TRBV11-2 to TRBJ1-2; D is unresolved. Per germline, CDR1 SGHAT and CDR2 FQNNGV. The length of the CDR3 is 15 residues. V lost 2 bases, J lost 4 bases, and 14 bases lay in between. The CDR3: CASSLSLSSGYGYTF. The CDR3, as DNA: TGTGCCAGCAGCTTATCCCTATCTTCGGGCTATGGCTACACCTTC.

The J gene is TRBJ1-2, the V gene TRBV3-1 (or the pseudogene TRBV3-2), with 10 nucleotides matching TRBD1. This CDR3 contains 16 residues. The J segment lost 6 bases and the V segment lost 3 bases, leaving 10 bases of the junction unmatched. Germline CDR1 reads LGHDT; CDR2 reads YNNKEL (reference sequence). Here the CDR3 DNA reads TGTGCCAGCAGCCAGCAGTGGACAGGGGGAGGGCATGGCTACACCTTC. This gives the protein CASSQQWTGGGHGYTF.

This clone was seen a handful of times. The chain carries TRBV15 and TRBJ1-2; 11 bases match TRBD1. CDR3 size: 13 residues. CDR1 and CDR2 from the germline V gene are LNHNV and YYDKDF (reference sequence). V lost 1 base and J lost 10; bases outside the gene matches: 2. The CDR3 loop is CATSRGTGGDYTF. The DNA for the CDR3 is TGTGCCACCAGCAGAGGGACAGGGGGCGACTACACCTTC. The full variable domain, in which reference TRBV15 and TRBJ1-2 provide the parts outside the CDR3, is DAMVIQNPRYQVTQFGKPVTLSCSQTLNHNVMYWYQQKSSQAPKLLFHYYDKDFNNEADTPDNFQSRRPNTSFCFLDIRSPGLGDTAMYLCATSRGTGGDYTFGSGTRLTVV.

The chain combines TRBV4-2 with TRBJ1-2, with TRBD1 as a possible D gene (5 bases). Germline lookup yields CDR1 LGHNA and CDR2 YNFKEQ. The CDR3 length is 16 residues. Trimming removed 3 bases from V and 0 bases from J, with 14 bases in between. The CDR3 loop reads CASSQSGAQANYGYTF. In DNA, the CDR3 is TGTGCCAGCAGCCAGAGCGGGGCACAAGCTAACTATGGCTACACCTTC.

Details on this clone: The identical CDR3 is also encoded by other nucleotide sequences in the sample. The genes are TRBV7-2 and TRBJ2-1; TRBD2 matches 7 bases. Trimming cost V 1 base and J 2 bases; bases outside gene matches: 2. CDR1 is SGHTA and CDR2 is FQGNSA in the germline V gene. The CDR3 extends over 15 amino acids. Here the CDR3 DNA reads TGTGCCAGCAGCTTAGGACTAGCTGCCTACAATGAGCAGTTCTTC. This codes for CASSLGLAAYNEQFF.

The chain employs TRBV18 and TRBJ2-2; 8 bases align to TRBD2. This CDR3 is 16 amino acids long. Germline V gene data show CDR1 as KGHSH and CDR2 as LQKENI. With V trimmed by 3 bases and J by 6 bases, 9 bases remained unmatched. The CDR3 spells CASSPPGLANSGELFF. Written as DNA, the CDR3 is TGTGCCAGCTCACCCCCTGGACTAGCTAATTCCGGGGAGCTGTTTTTT.

The gene calls are TRBV5-6 and TRBJ2-1; 9 nucleotides match TRBD2. The CDR3 runs 16 residues. Germline V lookup: CDR1 SGHDT, CDR2 YYEEEE. V was clipped by 1 base and J by 8 bases; unmatched bases: 10. CDR3 sequence: CASSLSTAGGPYEQFF. The DNA of the CDR3 is TGTGCCAGCAGCTTGTCAACGGCGGGAGGGCCCTATGAGCAGTTCTTC.

The rearrangement links TRBV5-1 to TRBJ2-6; no reliable D call. The germline V and J ends were trimmed by 0 bases and 4 bases, with 17 bases remaining between them. This CDR3 spans 18 amino acids. CDR1 and CDR2 from the germline V gene are SGHRS and YFSETQ. The CDR3 loop reads CASSLAPGAGHGANVLTF. The CDR3 DNA follows: TGCGCCAGCAGCTTGGCCCCCGGCGCAGGCCACGGGGCCAACGTCCTGACTTTC.

The chain couples TRBV7-2 to TRBJ1-3; 7 bases line up with TRBD1. Losses at the gene ends were 0 bases for V and 2 bases for J; bases not matched to a gene: 4. Germline-derived CDR1 and CDR2 are SGHTA and FQGNSA. This CDR3 is 16 amino acids long. The CDR3 loop is CASSLARGKTGNTIYF. The CDR3 bases are TGTGCCAGCAGCTTAGCCAGGGGGAAGACTGGAAACACCATATATTTT.

The chain carries TRBV4-3 and TRBJ1-2, with D possibly being TRBD1 (5 bases). This CDR3 is built from 13 residues. V lost 2 bases and J 4 bases, leaving 8 bases between the germline ends. Germline V gene data show CDR1 as LGHNA and CDR2 as YSLEER. CDR3 in amino acids: CASSQRGRYGYTF. DNA of the CDR3: TGCGCCAGCAGCCAAAGGGGCCGCTATGGCTACACCTTC.

The chain has TRBV20-1 and TRBJ2-1; possibly TRBD2 for D (5 bases). Between the trimmed V and J ends, which lost 3 bases and 0 bases, there was a span of 9 bases. CDR1 and CDR2 from the germline V gene are DFQATT and SNEGSKA (reference sequence). The CDR3 is 14 amino acids. As DNA, the CDR3 is TGCAGTGCTAGTCCGGGAAGCTCCTACAATGAGCAGTTCTTC. Translation: CSASPGSSYNEQFF.

The chain carries TRBV24-1 and TRBJ2-5; 7 bases fit TRBD2. Germline trimming cut 2 bases from V and 2 bases from J; bases unmatched to any gene: 10. Germline V lookup: CDR1 KGHDR, CDR2 SFDVKD. The CDR3 consists of 17 residues. The DNA of the CDR3 is TGTGCCACCAGTGATTCTCTGGAGGGAGGGAGGCAAGAGACCCAGTACTTC. It specifies CATSDSLEGGRQETQYF.